This T cell receptor beta chain was recorded in a study of blood T cells in healthy people across ages. For the second PCR, which ran for about 6 to 11 cycles, a sample-barcoded 5' primer and a J-beta primer mix were used. The authors tagged each cDNA molecule using a template-switch adaptor with 12 random nucleotides. Each CDR3 protein is one row after TCRdb ran MiXCR on the 5' RACE reads. The sample yields 2 million or so distinct CDR3 sequences, about 50% seen once. V gave up 4 bases and J gave up 7 bases, with 11 bases separating them. The CDR3 contains 12 residues. CDR1 is SQVTM and CDR2 is ANQGSEA in the germline V gene.

The specimen sequenced was blood. The receptor's source is a woman aged 40 to 55 in good health. The rearrangement uses TRBV29-1 and TRBJ2-1; D possibly uses TRBD1 or TRBD2 (5 bases each). The CDR3 DNA follows: TGCAGCGTTGGTAAGGGACGAAATGAGCAGTTCTTC. It specifies CSVGKGRNEQFF.